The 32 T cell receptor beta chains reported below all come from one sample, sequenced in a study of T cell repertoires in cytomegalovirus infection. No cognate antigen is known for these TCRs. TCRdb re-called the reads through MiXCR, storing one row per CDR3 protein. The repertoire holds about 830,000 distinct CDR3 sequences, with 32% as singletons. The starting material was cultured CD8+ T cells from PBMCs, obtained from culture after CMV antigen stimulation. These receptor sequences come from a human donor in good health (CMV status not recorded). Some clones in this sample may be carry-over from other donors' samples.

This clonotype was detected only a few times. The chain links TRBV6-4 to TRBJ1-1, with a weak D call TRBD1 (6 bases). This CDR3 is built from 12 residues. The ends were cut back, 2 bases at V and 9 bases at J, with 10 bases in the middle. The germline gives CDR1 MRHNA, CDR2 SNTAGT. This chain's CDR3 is CASSDGTNQAFF. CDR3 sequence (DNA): TGTGCCAGCAGTGACGGGACAAACCAAGCTTTCTTT.

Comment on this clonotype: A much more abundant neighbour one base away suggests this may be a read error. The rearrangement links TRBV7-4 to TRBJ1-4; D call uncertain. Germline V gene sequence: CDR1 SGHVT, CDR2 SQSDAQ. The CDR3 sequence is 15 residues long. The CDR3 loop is CVSSPPPRANEKLFF. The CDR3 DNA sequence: TGTGTCAGCAGCCCACCCCCTAGGGCTAATGAAAAACTGTTTTTT.

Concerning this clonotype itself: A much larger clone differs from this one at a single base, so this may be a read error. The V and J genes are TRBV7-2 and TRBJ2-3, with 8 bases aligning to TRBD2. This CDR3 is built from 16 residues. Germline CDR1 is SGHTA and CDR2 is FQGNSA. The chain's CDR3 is CANSGTPGGRADTQYF. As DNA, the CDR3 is TGTGCCAACAGCGGAACGCCGGGGGGGCGAGCAGATACGCAGTATTTT.

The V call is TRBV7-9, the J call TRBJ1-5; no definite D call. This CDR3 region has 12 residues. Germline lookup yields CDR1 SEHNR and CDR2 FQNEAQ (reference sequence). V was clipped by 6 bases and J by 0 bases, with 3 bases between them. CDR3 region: CASRYSNQPQHF. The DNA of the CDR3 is TGTGCCAGCAGGTATAGCAATCAGCCCCAGCATTTT.

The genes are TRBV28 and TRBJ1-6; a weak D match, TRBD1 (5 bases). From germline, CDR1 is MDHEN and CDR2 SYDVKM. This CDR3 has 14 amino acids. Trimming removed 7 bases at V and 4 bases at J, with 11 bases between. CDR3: CASKGVGYNSPLHF. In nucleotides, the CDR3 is TGTGCCAGCAAAGGGGTTGGTTATAATTCACCCCTCCACTTT.

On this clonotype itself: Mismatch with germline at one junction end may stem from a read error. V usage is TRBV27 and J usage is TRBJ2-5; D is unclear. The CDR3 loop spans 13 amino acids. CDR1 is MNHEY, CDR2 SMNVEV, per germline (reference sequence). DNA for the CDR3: TGTGTCAGCAGCCCCCGGCCCCGAGAGACCCAGTACTTC. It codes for CVSSPRPRETQYF.

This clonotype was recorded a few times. The chain's CDR3 is CAISDQQSGIETQYF. The CDR3 coding sequence is TGTGCCATCAGTGATCAGCAATCAGGGATAGAGACCCAGTACTTC. The chain combines TRBV10-3 with TRBJ2-5, with D possibly being TRBD1 (5 bases). Germline V lookup: CDR1 ENHRY, CDR2 SYGVKD. The CDR3 loop spans 15 amino acids. V lost 3 bases, J lost 4 bases, and 15 bases lay in between.

CDR3 sequence: CATSSPGDVLYTYTF. The CDR3 coding sequence is TGTGCCACCAGCAGCCCCGGGGACGTCCTATACACCTACACCTTC. The V and J genes are TRBV15 and TRBJ1-2; D might be TRBD1 (5 bases). The germline CDR1 and CDR2 sequences are LNHNV and YYDKDF (reference sequence). V lost 3 bases and J lost 10, with 21 bases in between. CDR3 length: 15 residues.

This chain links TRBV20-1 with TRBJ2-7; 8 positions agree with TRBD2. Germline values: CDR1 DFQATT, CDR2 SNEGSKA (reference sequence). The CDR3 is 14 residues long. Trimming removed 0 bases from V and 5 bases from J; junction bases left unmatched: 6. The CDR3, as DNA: TGCAGTGCTAGAGATAGCCTAGCGGGTGACGAGCAGTACGTC. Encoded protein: CSARDSLAGDEQYV.

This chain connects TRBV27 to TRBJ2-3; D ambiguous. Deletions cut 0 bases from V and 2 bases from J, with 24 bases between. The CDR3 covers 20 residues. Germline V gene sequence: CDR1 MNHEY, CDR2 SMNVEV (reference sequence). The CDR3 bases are TGTGCCAGCAGTTTATCGCAGGTCGGCCACGTTAAGGGTTACACAGATACGCAGTATTTT. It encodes CASSLSQVGHVKGYTDTQYF.

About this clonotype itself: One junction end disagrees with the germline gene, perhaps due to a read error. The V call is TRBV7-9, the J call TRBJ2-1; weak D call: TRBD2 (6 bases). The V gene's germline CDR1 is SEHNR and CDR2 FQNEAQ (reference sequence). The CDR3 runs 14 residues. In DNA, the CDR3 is TGCAGTGAGCAGGCAGCGGGCACCTACAATGAGCAGTTCTTC. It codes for CSEQAAGTYNEQFF.

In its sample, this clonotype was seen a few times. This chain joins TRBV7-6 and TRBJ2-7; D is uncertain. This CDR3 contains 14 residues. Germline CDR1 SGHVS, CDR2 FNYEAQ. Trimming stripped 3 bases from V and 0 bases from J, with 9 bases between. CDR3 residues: CASSLQEHSYEQYF. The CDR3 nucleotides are TGTGCCAGCAGCTTGCAGGAGCACTCCTACGAGCAGTACTTC.

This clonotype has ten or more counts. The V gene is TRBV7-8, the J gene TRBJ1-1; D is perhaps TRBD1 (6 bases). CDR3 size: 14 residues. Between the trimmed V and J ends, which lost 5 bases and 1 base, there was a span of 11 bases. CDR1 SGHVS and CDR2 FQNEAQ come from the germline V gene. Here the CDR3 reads CASSPGGSNTEAFF. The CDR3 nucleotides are TGTGCCAGCAGCCCGGGGGGCTCGAACACTGAAGCTTTCTTT. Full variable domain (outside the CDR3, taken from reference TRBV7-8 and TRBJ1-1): GAGVSQSPRYKVAKRGQDVALRCDPISGHVSLFWYQQALGQGPEFLTYFQNEAQLDKSGLPSDRFFAERPEGSVSTLKIQRTQQEDSAVYLCASSPGGSNTEAFFGQGTRLTVV.

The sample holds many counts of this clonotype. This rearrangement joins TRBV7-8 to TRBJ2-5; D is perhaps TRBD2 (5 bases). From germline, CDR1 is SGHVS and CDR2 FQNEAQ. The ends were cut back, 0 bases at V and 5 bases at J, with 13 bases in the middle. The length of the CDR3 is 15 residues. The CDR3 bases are TGTGCCAGCAGCTTAGCTTCCGGGATTGGGGAGACCCAGTACTTC. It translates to CASSLASGIGETQYF.

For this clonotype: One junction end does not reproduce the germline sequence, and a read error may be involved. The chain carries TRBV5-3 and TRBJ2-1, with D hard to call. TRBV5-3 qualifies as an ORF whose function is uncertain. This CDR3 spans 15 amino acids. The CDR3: CASSSPLPDYNEQFF. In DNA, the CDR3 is TGTGCCAGCAGCTCCCCGCTCCCCGATTACAATGAGCAGTTCTTC.

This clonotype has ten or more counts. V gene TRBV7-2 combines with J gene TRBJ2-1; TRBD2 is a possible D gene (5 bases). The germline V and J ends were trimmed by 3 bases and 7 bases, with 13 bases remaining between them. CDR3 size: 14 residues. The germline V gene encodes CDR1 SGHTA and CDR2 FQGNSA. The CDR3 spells CASSFGLGLNEQFF. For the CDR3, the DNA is TGTGCCAGCAGCTTTGGACTCGGTTTAAATGAGCAGTTCTTC. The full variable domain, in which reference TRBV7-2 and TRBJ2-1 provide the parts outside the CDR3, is GAGVSQSPSNKVTEKGKDVELRCDPISGHTALYWYRQSLGQGLEFLIYFQGNSAPDKSGLPSDRFSAERTGGSVSTLTIQRTQQEDSAVYLCASSFGLGLNEQFFGPGTRLTVL.

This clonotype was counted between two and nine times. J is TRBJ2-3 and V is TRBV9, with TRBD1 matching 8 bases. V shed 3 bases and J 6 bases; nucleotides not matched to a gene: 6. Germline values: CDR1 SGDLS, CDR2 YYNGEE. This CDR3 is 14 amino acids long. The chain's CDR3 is CASSARTGRDTQYF. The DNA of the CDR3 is TGTGCCAGCAGCGCCCGGACAGGGCGGGATACGCAGTATTTT.

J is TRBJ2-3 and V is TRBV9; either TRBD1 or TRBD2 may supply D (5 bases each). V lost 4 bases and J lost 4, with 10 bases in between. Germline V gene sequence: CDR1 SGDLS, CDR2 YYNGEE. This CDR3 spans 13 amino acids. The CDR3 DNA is TGTGCCAGCAGCCCTGGGGACCCAGATACGCAGTATTTT. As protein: CASSPGDPDTQYF.

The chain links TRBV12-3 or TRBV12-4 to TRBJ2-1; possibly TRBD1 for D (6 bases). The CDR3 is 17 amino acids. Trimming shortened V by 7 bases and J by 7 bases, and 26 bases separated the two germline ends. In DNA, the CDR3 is TGTGCCAGCAAAACTCCAGGCCTTCGGACAGAAAGGAATGAGCAGTTCTTC. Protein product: CASKTPGLRTERNEQFF.

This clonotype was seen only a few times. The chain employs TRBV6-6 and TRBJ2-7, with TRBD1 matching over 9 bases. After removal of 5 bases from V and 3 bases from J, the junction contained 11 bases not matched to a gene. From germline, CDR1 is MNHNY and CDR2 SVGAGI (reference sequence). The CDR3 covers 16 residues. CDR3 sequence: CASSPQEGTGHYEQYV. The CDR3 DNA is TGTGCCAGCAGTCCCCAGGAGGGGACAGGGCACTACGAGCAGTACGTC.

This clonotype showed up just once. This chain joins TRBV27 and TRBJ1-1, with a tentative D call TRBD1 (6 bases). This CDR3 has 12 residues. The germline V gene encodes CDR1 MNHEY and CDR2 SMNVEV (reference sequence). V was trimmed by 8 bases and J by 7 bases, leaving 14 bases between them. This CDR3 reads CASSEGGFEAFF. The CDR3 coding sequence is TGTGCCAGCTCCGAGGGGGGGTTTGAAGCTTTCTTT.

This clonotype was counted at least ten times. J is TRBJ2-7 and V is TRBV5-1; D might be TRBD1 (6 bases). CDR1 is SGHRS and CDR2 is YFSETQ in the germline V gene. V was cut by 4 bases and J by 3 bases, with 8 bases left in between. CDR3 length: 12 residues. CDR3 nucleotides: TGCGCCAGCAGCCCAGGGGACTACGAGCAGTACTTC. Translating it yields CASSPGDYEQYF.

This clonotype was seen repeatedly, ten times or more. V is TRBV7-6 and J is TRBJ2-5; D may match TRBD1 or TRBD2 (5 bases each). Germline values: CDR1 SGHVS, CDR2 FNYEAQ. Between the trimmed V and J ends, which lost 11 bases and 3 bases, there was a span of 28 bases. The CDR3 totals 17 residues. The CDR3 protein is CAGATGTDKSGKETQYF. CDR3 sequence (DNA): TGTGCCGGAGCTACCGGGACGGACAAGTCGGGGAAAGAGACCCAGTACTTC. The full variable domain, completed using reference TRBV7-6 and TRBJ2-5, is GAGVSQSPRYKVTKRGQDVALRCDPISGHVSLYWYRQALGQGPEFLTYFNYEAQQDKSGLPNDRFSAERPEGSISTLTIQRTEQRDSAMYRCAGATGTDKSGKETQYFGPGTRLLVL.

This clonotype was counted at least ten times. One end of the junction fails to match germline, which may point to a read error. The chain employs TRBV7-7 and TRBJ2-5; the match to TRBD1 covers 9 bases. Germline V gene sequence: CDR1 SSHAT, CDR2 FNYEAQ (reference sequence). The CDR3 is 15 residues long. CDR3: CASSAGTGYQETQYF. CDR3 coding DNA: TGTGCTAGCAGCGCCGGGACAGGGTACCAAGAGACCCAGTACTTC.

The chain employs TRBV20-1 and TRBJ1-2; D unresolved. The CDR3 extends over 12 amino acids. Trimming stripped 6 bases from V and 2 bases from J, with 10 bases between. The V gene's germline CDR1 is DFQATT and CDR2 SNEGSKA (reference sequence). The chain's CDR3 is CSAQDGNYGYTF. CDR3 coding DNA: TGCAGTGCCCAGGACGGAAACTATGGCTACACCTTC.

The CDR3 nucleotides read TGCGCCAGCAGCCCCTGGGACAGACCGAACACCGGGGAGCTGTTTTTT. Amino acid sequence: CASSPWDRPNTGELFF. The V gene is TRBV5-1, the J gene TRBJ2-2, with TRBD1 identical over 7 bases. Per germline, CDR1 SGHRS and CDR2 YFSETQ. With 4 bases clipped from V and 0 bases from J, the junction kept 6 bases outside the gene matches. The CDR3 is made up of 16 amino acids.

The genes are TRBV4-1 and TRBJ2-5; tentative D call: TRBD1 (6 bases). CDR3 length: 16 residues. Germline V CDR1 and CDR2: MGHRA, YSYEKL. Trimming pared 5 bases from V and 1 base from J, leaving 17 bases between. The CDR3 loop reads CASSTKLGQLQETQYF. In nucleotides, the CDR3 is TGCGCCAGCAGCACTAAACTAGGACAGCTCCAAGAGACCCAGTACTTC.

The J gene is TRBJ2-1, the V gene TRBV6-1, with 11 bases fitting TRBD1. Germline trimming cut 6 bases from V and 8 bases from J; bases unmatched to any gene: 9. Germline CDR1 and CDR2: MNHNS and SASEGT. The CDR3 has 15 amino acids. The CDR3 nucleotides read TGTGCCAGCAGACCCGGACAGGGGGCTTTAGATGAGCAGTTCTTC. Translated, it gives CASRPGQGALDEQFF.

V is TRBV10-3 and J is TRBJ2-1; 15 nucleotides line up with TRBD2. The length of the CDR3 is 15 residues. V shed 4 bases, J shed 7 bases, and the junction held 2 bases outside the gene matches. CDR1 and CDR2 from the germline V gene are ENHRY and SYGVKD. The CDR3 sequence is CAISGTSGGANEQFF. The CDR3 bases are TGTGCCATCAGTGGGACTAGCGGGGGGGCTAATGAGCAGTTCTTC.

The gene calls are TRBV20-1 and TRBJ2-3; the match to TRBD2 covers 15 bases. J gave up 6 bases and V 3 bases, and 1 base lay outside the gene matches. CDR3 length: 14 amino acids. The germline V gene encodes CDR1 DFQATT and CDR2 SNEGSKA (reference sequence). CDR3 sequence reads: CSASGTSGGDTQYF. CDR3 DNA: TGCAGTGCTAGTGGGACTAGCGGGGGGGATACGCAGTATTTT.

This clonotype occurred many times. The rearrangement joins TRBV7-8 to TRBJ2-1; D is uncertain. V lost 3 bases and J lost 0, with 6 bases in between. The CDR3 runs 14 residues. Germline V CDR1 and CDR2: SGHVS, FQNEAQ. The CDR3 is CASSFESSYNEQFF. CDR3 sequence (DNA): TGTGCCAGCAGCTTCGAGAGCTCCTACAATGAGCAGTTCTTC.

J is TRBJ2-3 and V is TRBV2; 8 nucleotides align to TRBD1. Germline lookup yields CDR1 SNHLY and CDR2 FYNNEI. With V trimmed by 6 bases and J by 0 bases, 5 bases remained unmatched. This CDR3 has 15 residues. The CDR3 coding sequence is TGTGCCAGCAGCGAGGACAGGGACAGCACAGATACGCAGTATTTT. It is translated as CASSEDRDSTDTQYF.